In its sample, the clone carrying this TCR beta chain was seen many times. This sample was taken from a study of Graves' ophthalmopathy and Graves' hyperthyroidism. Ophthalmopathy was moderately-to-severely active, CAS at least 3, NOSPECS at least 4, lasting under 3 months. Patients were diagnosed from clinical symptoms, serum thyroxine, TRAb, thyroid ultrasound and orbital computed tomography. Amplification targeted the TCR beta CDR3 regions, with RNA transcripts as the source material. HTBI-primed RT-PCR formed the first round, and a multiplex PCR formed the second. TCRdb fed the multiplex PCR reads into MiXCR, producing one record per CDR3 protein. The sample has about 220,000 distinct CDR3 sequences, about 22% seen once. This CDR3 region has 12 residues. The germline V gene has CDR1 SQVTM and CDR2 ANQGSEA. V lost 5 bases and J lost 4, with 12 bases in between.

This sequence originates from a woman aged 45-65 years with Graves' ophthalmopathy. The sample comprised peripheral blood. This chain connects TRBV29-1 to TRBJ2-7, with D possibly TRBD2 on 6 matching bases. CDR3 amino acids: CSVTVGGYEQYF. Here the CDR3 DNA reads TGCAGCGTTACCGTCGGGGGATACGAGCAGTACTTC.